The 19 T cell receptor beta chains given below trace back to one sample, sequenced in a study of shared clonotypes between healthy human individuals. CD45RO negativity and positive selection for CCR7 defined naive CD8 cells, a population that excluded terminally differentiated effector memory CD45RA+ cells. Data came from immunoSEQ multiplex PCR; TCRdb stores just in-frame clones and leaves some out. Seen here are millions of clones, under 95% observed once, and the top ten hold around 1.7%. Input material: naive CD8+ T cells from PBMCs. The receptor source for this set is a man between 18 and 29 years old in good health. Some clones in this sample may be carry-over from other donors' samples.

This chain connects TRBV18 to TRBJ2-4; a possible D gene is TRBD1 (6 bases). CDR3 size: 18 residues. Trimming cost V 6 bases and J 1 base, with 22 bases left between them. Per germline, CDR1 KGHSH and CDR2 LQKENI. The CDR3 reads CASSPNVQGFSAKNIQYF. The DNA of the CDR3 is TGTGCCAGCTCGCCCAACGTTCAGGGGTTTAGTGCCAAAAACATTCAGTACTTC.

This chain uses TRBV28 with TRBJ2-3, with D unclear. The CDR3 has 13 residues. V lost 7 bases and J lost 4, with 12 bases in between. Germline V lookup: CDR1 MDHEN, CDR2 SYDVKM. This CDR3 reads CASTFNWADTQYF. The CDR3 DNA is TGTGCCAGCACCTTCAACTGGGCAGATACGCAGTATTTT.

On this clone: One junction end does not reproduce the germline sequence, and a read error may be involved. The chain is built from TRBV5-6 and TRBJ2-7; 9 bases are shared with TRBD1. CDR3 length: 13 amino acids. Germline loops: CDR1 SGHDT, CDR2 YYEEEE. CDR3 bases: TGTGCCAGCACCTTGACAGGGGGCTACGAGCAGTACTTC. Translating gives CASTLTGGYEQYF.

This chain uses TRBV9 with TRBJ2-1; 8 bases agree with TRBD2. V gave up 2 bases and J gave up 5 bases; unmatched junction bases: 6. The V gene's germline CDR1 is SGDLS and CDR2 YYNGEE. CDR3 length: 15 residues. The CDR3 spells CASSVSGRSHNEQFF. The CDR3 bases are TGTGCCAGCAGCGTGAGCGGGAGAAGCCACAATGAGCAGTTCTTC.

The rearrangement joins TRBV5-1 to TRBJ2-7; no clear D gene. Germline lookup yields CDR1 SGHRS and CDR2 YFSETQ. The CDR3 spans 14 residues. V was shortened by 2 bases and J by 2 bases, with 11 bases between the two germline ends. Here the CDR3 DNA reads TGCGCCAGCAGCTTAATTCAGCAAACCTACGAGCAGTACTTC. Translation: CASSLIQQTYEQYF.

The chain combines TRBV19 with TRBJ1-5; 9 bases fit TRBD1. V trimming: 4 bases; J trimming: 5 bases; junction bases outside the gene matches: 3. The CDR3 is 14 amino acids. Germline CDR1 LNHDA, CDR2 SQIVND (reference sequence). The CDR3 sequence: CASSTGTGHQPQHF. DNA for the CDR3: TGTGCCAGTAGTACCGGGACAGGGCATCAGCCCCAGCATTTT.

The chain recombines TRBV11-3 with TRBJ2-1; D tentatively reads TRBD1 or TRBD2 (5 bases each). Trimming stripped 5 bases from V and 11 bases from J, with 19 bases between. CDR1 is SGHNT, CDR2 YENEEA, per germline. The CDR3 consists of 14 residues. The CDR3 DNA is TGTGCCAGCAGCCACTTGGGGCAGCGGAATCAGCAGTTCTTC. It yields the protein CASSHLGQRNQQFF.

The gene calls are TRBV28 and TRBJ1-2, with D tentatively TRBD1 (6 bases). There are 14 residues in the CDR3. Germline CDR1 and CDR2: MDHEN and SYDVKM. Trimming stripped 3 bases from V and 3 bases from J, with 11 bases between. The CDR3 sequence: CASSFNRADYGYTF. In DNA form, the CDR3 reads TGTGCCAGCAGTTTCAACAGGGCCGACTATGGCTACACCTTC.

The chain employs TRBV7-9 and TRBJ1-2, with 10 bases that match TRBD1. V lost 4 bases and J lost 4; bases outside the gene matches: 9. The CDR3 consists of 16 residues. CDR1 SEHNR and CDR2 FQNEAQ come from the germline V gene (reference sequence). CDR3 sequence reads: CASSSWDRGGSYGYTF. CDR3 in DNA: TGTGCCAGCAGCTCATGGGACAGGGGAGGTAGCTATGGCTACACCTTC. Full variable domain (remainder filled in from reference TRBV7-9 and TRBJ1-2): DTGVSQNPRHKITKRGQNVTFRCDPISEHNRLYWYRQTLGQGPEFLTYFQNEAQLEKSRLLSDRFSAERPKGSFSTLEIQRTEQGDSAMYLCASSSWDRGGSYGYTFGSGTRLTVV.

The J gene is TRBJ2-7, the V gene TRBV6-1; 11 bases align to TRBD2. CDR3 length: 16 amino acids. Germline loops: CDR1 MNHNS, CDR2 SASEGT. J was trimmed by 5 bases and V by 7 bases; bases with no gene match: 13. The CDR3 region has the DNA TGTGCCAGCATTGAGCTTAGCGGGAGGGTGGACGACGAGCAGTACTTC. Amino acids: CASIELSGRVDDEQYF.

CDR3 region: CASSGTGRRDQPQHF. The CDR3 nucleotides read TGTGCCAGCAGCGGAACGGGACGTCGGGATCAGCCCCAGCATTTT. V gene TRBV7-8 combines with J gene TRBJ1-5, with D possibly TRBD1 on 5 matching bases. The ends were cut back, 5 bases at V and 5 bases at J, with 16 bases in the middle. The germline V gene encodes CDR1 SGHVS and CDR2 FQNEAQ. The CDR3 has 15 residues.

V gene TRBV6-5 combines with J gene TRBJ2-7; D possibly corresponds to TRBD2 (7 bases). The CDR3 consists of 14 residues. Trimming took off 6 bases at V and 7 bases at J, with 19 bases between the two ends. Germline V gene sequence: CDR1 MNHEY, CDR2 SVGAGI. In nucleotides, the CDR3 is TGTGCCAGCAGCGCCATTGGGGGGGCGGGGGAGCAGTACTTC. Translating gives CASSAIGGAGEQYF.

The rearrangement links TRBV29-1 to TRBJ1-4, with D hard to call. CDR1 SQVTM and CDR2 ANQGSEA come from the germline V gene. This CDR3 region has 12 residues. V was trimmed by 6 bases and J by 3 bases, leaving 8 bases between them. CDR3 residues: CSVRSSNEKLFF. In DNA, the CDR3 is TGCAGCGTCAGAAGTTCTAATGAAAAACTGTTTTTT.

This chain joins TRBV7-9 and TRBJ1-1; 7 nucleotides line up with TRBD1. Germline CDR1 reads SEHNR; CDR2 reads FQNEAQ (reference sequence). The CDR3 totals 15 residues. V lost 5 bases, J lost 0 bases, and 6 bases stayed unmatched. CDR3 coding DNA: TGTGCCAGCAGCGGTAGGACAGGACTGAACACTGAAGCTTTCTTT. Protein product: CASSGRTGLNTEAFF.

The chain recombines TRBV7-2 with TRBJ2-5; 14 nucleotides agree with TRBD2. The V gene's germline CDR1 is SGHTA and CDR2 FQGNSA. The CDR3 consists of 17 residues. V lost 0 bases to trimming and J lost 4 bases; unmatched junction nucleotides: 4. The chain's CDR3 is CASSLAWGLAGVETQYF. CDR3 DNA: TGTGCCAGCAGCTTAGCCTGGGGACTAGCGGGAGTAGAGACCCAGTACTTC.

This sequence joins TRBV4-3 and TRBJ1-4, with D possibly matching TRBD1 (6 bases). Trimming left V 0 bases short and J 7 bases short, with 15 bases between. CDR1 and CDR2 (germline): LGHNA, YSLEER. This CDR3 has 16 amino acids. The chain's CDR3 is CASSQDHVGATEKLFF. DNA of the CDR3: TGCGCCAGCAGCCAAGATCACGTGGGGGCCACTGAAAAACTGTTTTTT.

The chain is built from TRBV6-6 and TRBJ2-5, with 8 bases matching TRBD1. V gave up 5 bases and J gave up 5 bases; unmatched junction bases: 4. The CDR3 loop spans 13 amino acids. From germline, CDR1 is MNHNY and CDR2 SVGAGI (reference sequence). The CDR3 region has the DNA TGTGCCAGCAGTACAGGGGGGCGGGAGACCCAGTACTTC. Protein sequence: CASSTGGRETQYF.

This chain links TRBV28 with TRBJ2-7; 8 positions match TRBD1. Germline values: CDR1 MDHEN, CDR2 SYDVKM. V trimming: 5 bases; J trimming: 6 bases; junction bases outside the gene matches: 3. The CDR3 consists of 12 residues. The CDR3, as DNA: TGTGCCAGCAGTGAAGACAGGGGCGAGCAGTACTTC. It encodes CASSEDRGEQYF.

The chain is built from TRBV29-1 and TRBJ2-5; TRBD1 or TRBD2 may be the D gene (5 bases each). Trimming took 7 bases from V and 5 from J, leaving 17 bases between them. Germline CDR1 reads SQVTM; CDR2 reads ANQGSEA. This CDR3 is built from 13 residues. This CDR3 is CSAVFGGRETQYF. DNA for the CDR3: TGCAGCGCGGTATTTGGGGGACGGGAGACCCAGTACTTC. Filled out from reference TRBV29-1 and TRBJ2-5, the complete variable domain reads SAVISQKPSRDICQRGTSLTIQCQVDSQVTMMFWYRQQPGQSLTLIATANQGSEATYESGFVIDKFPISRPNLTFSTLTVSNMSPEDSSIYLCSAVFGGRETQYFGPGTRLLVL.